This is a list of T cell receptor beta chains from one sample in a study of shared clonotypes between healthy human individuals. Profiled with immunoSEQ multiplex PCR; TCRdb holds only in-frame clones, not every one. This table has about 2.4 million clones, over 85% appearing once. Sequencing used naive CD4+ T cells from PBMCs. The receptors originated from a man between 18 and 29 years old in good health. Some clones in this sample may be carry-over from other donors' samples. Both conserved end residues are part of each CDR3. The order of the fields is J gene, V gene, D gene, clone size, CDR3 protein, CDR3 DNA. D genes are given only for firm matches. Clone size is shown for a subset of rows, as once, few, many or a class of expanded clone.

TRBJ2-5	TRBV28	TRBD1	.	CASSLQGAQQETQYF	TGTGCCAGCAGTTTACAGGGGGCCCAGCAAGAGACCCAGTACTTC
TRBJ2-2	TRBV7-9	.	.	CASSLPRAGTGELFF	TGTGCCAGCAGCTTACCACGTGCGGGCACCGGGGAGCTGTTTTTT
TRBJ2-1	TRBV5-6	.	.	CASSGPGPDSYNEQFF	TGTGCCAGCAGCGGTCCGGGCCCGGACTCCTACAATGAGCAGTTCTTC
TRBJ2-7	TRBV11-2	.	.	CASSLRPGVNYEQYF	TGTGCCAGCAGCTTACGGCCAGGGGTAAACTACGAGCAGTACTTC
TRBJ2-7	TRBV9	TRBD2	.	CASTLGAGASSYEQYF	TGTGCCAGCACTCTCGGGGCGGGAGCGTCCTCCTACGAGCAGTACTTC
TRBJ2-2	TRBV19	TRBD2	.	CASSMALAGGPRTGELFF	TGTGCCAGTAGTATGGCCCTAGCGGGAGGGCCGAGGACCGGGGAGCTGTTTTTT
TRBJ2-1	TRBV5-1	TRBD2	.	CASSSIAGSYNEQFF	TGCGCCAGCAGCTCCATAGCGGGATCCTACAATGAGCAGTTCTTC
TRBJ1-3	TRBV18	.	.	CASSPGLSVSGNTIYF	TGTGCCAGCTCACCCGGACTCAGCGTCTCTGGAAACACCATATATTTT
TRBJ1-2	TRBV29-1	TRBD1	.	CSVVDRAEVFYGYTF	TGCAGCGTTGTAGACAGGGCAGAAGTGTTCTATGGCTACACCTTC
TRBJ1-3	TRBV18	.	.	CASSPSGAGNTIYF	TGTGCCAGCTCACCATCGGGGGCTGGAAACACCATATATTTT
TRBJ2-7	TRBV5-1	TRBD2	.	CASSLGRGLAGGLYYEQYF	TGCGCCAGCAGCTTGGGCCGGGGACTAGCGGGAGGACTTTACTACGAGCAGTACTTC
TRBJ2-2	TRBV6-5	.	.	CASSYPGSTGELFF	TGTGCCAGCAGTTACCCAGGAAGCACCGGGGAGCTGTTTTTT
TRBJ2-7	TRBV5-4	.	.	CASSLHTSYEQYF	TGTGCCAGCAGCTTGCATACTAGCTACGAGCAGTACTTC
TRBJ2-7	TRBV6-6	TRBD1	.	CASRDRDYEQYF	TGTGCCAGCAGGGACAGGGACTACGAGCAGTACTTC
TRBJ2-1	TRBV6-1	TRBD2	.	CAALGRVDSYEQFF	TGTGCCGCCTTGGGGAGGGTCGACAGCTATGAGCAGTTCTTC
TRBJ1-1	TRBV5-6	.	.	CASSLGQFGAFF	TGTGCCAGCAGCTTGGGGCAGTTTGGTGCTTTCTTT
TRBJ2-5	TRBV28	.	.	CASSLASQETQYF	TGTGCCAGCAGTTTAGCCTCACAAGAGACCCAGTACTTC
TRBJ2-1	TRBV4-1	TRBD2	.	CASPCQGLAVVNEQFF	TGCGCCAGCCCTTGCCAGGGACTAGCGGTTGTCAATGAACAGTTCTTC
TRBJ2-3	TRBV30	.	.	CAWNSGTSTDTQYF	TGTGCCTGGAATTCGGGTACTAGCACAGATACGCAGTATTTT
TRBJ1-2	TRBV28	.	.	CASSIDSNYGYTF	TGTGCCAGCAGCATCGACAGCAACTATGGCTACACCTTC
TRBJ2-1	TRBV23-1	.	.	CASSQSIRGLTSHEQFF	TGCGCCAGCAGTCAATCGATTAGAGGACTAACGTCACATGAGCAGTTCTTC
TRBJ2-3	TRBV2	.	.	CASKSYSGYSTDTQYF	TGTGCCAGCAAATCCTATAGCGGCTATAGCACAGATACGCAGTATTTT
TRBJ2-7	TRBV27	.	.	CASSLWSSVPYEQYF	TGTGCCAGCAGTTTATGGTCTAGCGTACCCTACGAGCAGTACTTC
TRBJ2-5	TRBV7-8	.	.	CASSLGQETQYF	TGTGCCAGCAGCTTGGGCCAAGAGACCCAGTACTTC
TRBJ1-2	TRBV5-6	.	.	CASSRLGTNYGYTF	TGTGCCAGCAGCCGATTGGGGACTAACTATGGCTACACCTTC
TRBJ1-1	TRBV28	.	.	CASSLGQVHF	TGTGCCAGCAGTTTAGGCCAGGTTCACTTT
TRBJ1-1	TRBV29-1	.	few	CSVEPGAEAFF	TGCAGCGTTGAACCGGGGGCTGAAGCTTTCTTT
TRBJ2-3	TRBV18	TRBD1	.	CASSAPGQGTDTQYF	TGTGCCAGCTCAGCCCCGGGACAGGGGACAGATACGCAGTATTTT
TRBJ2-3	TRBV25-1	.	.	CASSEYWAGPSTDTQYF	TGTGCCAGCAGTGAATATTGGGCGGGTCCTTCCACAGATACGCAGTATTTT
TRBJ2-3	TRBV7-9	.	once	CASSQGGAGPSTDTQYF	TGTGCCAGCAGTCAAGGCGGTGCAGGACCCTCCACAGATACGCAGTATTTT
TRBJ2-7	TRBV28	TRBD2	.	CASSIYPGLAGGEQYF	TGTGCCAGCAGTATATACCCCGGACTAGCGGGAGGCGAGCAGTACTTC
TRBJ2-7	TRBV2	TRBD1	.	CASSGDRGTYEQYF	TGTGCCAGCAGTGGGGACAGGGGAACCTACGAGCAGTACTTC
TRBJ2-7	TRBV6-1	.	.	CASSVNPPRQGNEQYF	TGTGCCAGCAGTGTAAACCCCCCCCGCCAGGGAAACGAGCAGTACTTC
TRBJ1-2	TRBV10-3	TRBD1	once	CAISDRQGGGYTF	TGTGCCATCAGTGATCGACAGGGAGGTGGCTACACCTTC
TRBJ2-1	TRBV9	TRBD2	.	CASSVIAGSYNEQFF	TGTGCCAGCAGCGTTATAGCGGGGTCCTACAATGAGCAGTTCTTC
TRBJ1-6	TRBV18	.	.	CASSPQDMLNSPLHF	TGTGCCAGCTCACCGCAGGACATGCTTAATTCACCCCTCCACTTT